These 7 T cell receptor beta chains came from one sample sequenced in a study of cytomegalovirus exposure and HLA in healthy donors. The PCR employed 60 Vbeta primers together with 13 Jbeta primers. Generated by immunoSEQ multiplex PCR, the TCRdb table keeps only in-frame clones and is missing some. The table records some 120,000 clones, roughly 80% of them present only once. The sequenced sample consisted of PBMCs. The source is a female donor in good health and CMV-seronegative.

This clone occurred once. The chain couples TRBV7-9 to TRBJ1-1, with TRBD1 as a possible D gene (6 bases). Trimming took off 6 bases at V and 8 bases at J, with 16 bases between the two ends. From germline, CDR1 is SEHNR and CDR2 FQNEAQ (reference sequence). The CDR3 length is 13 residues. CDR3 region: CASSKGGNREAFF. CDR3 coding DNA: TGTGCCAGCAGTAAAGGGGGAAACCGAGAAGCTTTCTTT.

Details on this clone: Mismatch with germline at one junction end may stem from a read error. This chain uses TRBV7-7 with TRBJ2-2; 9 bases match TRBD1. Germline V lookup: CDR1 SSHAT, CDR2 FNYEAQ (reference sequence). The CDR3 loop spans 14 amino acids. The CDR3 loop reads CASSLDRGTGELFF. The CDR3 DNA is TGTGCTAGCAGCTTGGACAGGGGCACCGGGGAGCTGTTTTTT.

The gene calls are TRBV6-5 and TRBJ1-6; D is perhaps TRBD1 (6 bases). This CDR3 region has 13 residues. The germline V and J ends were trimmed by 5 bases and 12 bases, with 14 bases remaining between them. CDR1 is MNHEY and CDR2 is SVGAGI in the germline V gene. In DNA form, the CDR3 reads TGTGCCAGCAGTCCCACAGGGTCCGAACCCCTCCACTTT. The encoded protein is CASSPTGSEPLHF.

The CDR3 sequence: CASSLPRDSPTYGYTF. CDR3 DNA: TGTGCCAGCAGCTTACCCCGGGACAGCCCTACTTATGGCTACACCTTC. This chain joins TRBV7-9 and TRBJ1-2, with 7 positions matching TRBD1. This CDR3 is 16 amino acids long. From germline, CDR1 is SEHNR and CDR2 FQNEAQ (reference sequence). V was clipped by 2 bases and J by 5 bases; unmatched bases: 11.

This sequence joins TRBV6-1 and TRBJ1-2; D might be TRBD1 (6 bases). Trimming took off 0 bases at V and 1 base at J, with 21 bases between the two ends. Germline V gene lookup returns CDR1 MNHNS and CDR2 SASEGT. CDR3 length: 19 residues. The chain's CDR3 is CASSEASGQGFLHNYGYTF. CDR3 in DNA: TGTGCCAGCAGTGAAGCGAGTGGGCAGGGGTTTCTCCATAACTATGGCTACACCTTC.

The chain has TRBV13 and TRBJ1-2; tentatively, D is TRBD1 (6 bases). CDR1 PRHDT and CDR2 FYEKMQ come from the germline V gene (reference sequence). The CDR3 runs 13 residues. V lost 5 bases to trimming and J lost 6 bases, with 13 bases between them. CDR3 sequence reads: CASSQNGQNGYTF. In nucleotides, the CDR3 is TGTGCCAGCAGCCAAAACGGACAGAATGGCTACACCTTC.

The rearrangement joins TRBV15 to TRBJ2-5; 10 bases align to TRBD2. Germline loops: CDR1 LNHNV, CDR2 YYDKDF (reference sequence). V lost 0 bases, J lost 10 bases, and 11 bases stayed unmatched. The CDR3 runs 16 residues. The CDR3 DNA is TGTGCCACCAGCAGAGACCGGCTAGCGGGGGCCGAGCTCCAGTACTTC. It is translated as CATSRDRLAGAELQYF. The whole variable domain, filled in from reference TRBV15 and TRBJ2-5, reads DAMVIQNPRYQVTQFGKPVTLSCSQTLNHNVMYWYQQKSSQAPKLLFHYYDKDFNNEADTPDNFQSRRPNTSFCFLDIRSPGLGDTAMYLCATSRDRLAGAELQYFGPGTRLLVL.